The 4 T cell receptor beta chains below all came from one sample that was sequenced in a study of blood T cell repertoires in COVID-19. Data came from immunoSEQ multiplex PCR; TCRdb stores just in-frame clones and leaves some out. The sample has 75,000 to 100,000 clones; over 70% are singletons. The source material was peripheral blood. The receptors derive from a man between 65 and 80 years old with acute or convalescent COVID-19.

The rearrangement uses TRBV19 and TRBJ1-6; maybe TRBD1 (5 bases). The ends were cut back, 6 bases at V and 5 bases at J, with 11 bases in the middle. The CDR3 extends over 14 amino acids. In germline, CDR1 is LNHDA, CDR2 SQIVND (reference sequence). The CDR3 loop reads CASRATDDNSPLHF. The CDR3 DNA follows: TGTGCCAGTAGAGCGACAGACGATAATTCACCCCTCCACTTT.

This chain uses TRBV9 with TRBJ1-5; 7 positions match TRBD1. The V gene end was trimmed by 2 bases and the J gene end by 7 bases; junction bases not matched to a gene: 15. CDR3 length: 17 amino acids. Per germline, CDR1 SGDLS and CDR2 YYNGEE. The CDR3 nucleotides are TGTGCCAGCAGCGTTACTTTTGACAGGGAGAAAAGGCAGCCCCAGCATTTT. Protein product: CASSVTFDREKRQPQHF.

V usage is TRBV4-1 and J usage is TRBJ1-1; the match to TRBD1 covers 8 bases. V shed 2 bases, J shed 9 bases, and the junction held 8 bases outside the gene matches. CDR1 and CDR2 from the germline V gene are MGHRA and YSYEKL. This CDR3 spans 14 amino acids. Here the CDR3 reads CASSQPTGDRKAFF. The CDR3 DNA follows: TGCGCCAGCAGCCAACCCACGGGGGACAGGAAAGCTTTCTTT.

The chain employs TRBV18 and TRBJ1-5; D is perhaps TRBD1 (5 bases). The CDR3 runs to 17 residues. Germline lookup yields CDR1 KGHSH and CDR2 LQKENI. Trimming pared 6 bases from V and 1 base from J, leaving 19 bases between. CDR3 sequence reads: CASSWARMDTSNQPQHF. The DNA of the CDR3 is TGTGCCAGCTCTTGGGCTCGCATGGACACGAGCAATCAGCCCCAGCATTTT.